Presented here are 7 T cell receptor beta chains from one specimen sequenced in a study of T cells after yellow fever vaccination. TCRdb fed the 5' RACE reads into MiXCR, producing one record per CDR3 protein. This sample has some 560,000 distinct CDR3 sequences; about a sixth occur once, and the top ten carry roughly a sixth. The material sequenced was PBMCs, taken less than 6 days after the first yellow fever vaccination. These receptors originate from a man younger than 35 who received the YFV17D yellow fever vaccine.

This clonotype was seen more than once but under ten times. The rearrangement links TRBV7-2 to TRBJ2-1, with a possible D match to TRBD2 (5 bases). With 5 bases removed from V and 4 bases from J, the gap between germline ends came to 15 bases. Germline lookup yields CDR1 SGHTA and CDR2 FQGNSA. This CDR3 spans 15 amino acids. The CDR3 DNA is TGTGCCAGCAGCGCGCAAGCGGCACCATACAATGAGCAGTTCTTC. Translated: CASSAQAAPYNEQFF. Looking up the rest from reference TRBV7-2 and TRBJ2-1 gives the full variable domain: GAGVSQSPSNKVTEKGKDVELRCDPISGHTALYWYRQSLGQGLEFLIYFQGNSAPDKSGLPSDRFSAERTGGSVSTLTIQRTQQEDSAVYLCASSAQAAPYNEQFFGPGTRLTVL.

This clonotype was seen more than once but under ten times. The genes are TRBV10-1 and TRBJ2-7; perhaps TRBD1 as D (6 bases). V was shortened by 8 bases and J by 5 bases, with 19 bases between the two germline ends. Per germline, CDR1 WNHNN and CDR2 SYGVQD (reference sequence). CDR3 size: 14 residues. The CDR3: CASSRDTRVNEQYF. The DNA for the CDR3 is TGCGCCAGCTCACGGGACACCCGGGTGAACGAGCAGTACTTC.

DNA for the CDR3: TGTGCCAGCAGCGAACAGGGTCTCCTGGACTATGGCTACACCTTC. Its translation is CASSEQGLLDYGYTF. The chain links TRBV7-2 to TRBJ1-2, with D perhaps TRBD1 (6 bases). Germline V gene data show CDR1 as SGHTA and CDR2 as FQGNSA. The CDR3 is made up of 15 amino acids. Trimming stripped 5 bases from V and 3 bases from J, with 16 bases between.

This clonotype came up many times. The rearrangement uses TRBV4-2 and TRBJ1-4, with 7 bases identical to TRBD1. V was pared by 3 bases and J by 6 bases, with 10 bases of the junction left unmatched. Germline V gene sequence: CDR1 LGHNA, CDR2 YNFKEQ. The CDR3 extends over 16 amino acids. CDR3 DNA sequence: TGTGCCAGCAGCCAGGACCTCAGGGGGGCCTATGAAAAACTGTTTTTT. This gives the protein CASSQDLRGAYEKLFF.

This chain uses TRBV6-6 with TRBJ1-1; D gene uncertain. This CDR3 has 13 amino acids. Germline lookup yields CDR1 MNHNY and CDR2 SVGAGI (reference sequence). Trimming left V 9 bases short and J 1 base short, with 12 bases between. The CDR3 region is CASPAARNTEAFF. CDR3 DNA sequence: TGTGCCAGTCCGGCAGCCCGGAACACTGAAGCTTTCTTT.

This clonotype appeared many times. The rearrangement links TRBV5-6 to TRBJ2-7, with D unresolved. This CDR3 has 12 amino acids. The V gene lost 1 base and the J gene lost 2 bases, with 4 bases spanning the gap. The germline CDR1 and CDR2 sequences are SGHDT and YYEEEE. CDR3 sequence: CASSLYTYEQYV. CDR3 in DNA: TGTGCCAGCAGCTTGTATACCTACGAGCAGTACGTC.

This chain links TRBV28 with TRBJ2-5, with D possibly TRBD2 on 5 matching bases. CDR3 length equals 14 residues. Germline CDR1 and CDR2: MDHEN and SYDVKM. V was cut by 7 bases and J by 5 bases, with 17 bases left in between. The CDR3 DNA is TGTGCCAGCACCTTAGACGGGAAAGGGGAGACCCAGTACTTC. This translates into CASTLDGKGETQYF.